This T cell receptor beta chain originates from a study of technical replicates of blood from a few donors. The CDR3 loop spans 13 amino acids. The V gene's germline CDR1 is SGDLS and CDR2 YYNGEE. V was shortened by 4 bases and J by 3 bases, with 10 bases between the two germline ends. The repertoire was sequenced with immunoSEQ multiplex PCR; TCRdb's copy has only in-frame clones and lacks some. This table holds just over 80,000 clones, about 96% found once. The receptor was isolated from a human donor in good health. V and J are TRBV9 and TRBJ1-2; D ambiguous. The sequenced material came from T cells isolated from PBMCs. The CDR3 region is CASSPGIHYGYTF. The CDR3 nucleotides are TGTGCCAGCAGCCCGGGAATCCACTATGGCTACACCTTC.